This is a list of T cell receptor beta chains from one sample in a study of blood T cell repertoires in COVID-19. Profiled with immunoSEQ multiplex PCR; TCRdb holds only in-frame clones, not every one. The table lists around 420,000 clones, approximately 86% of them singletons. The sequenced material came from PBMCs or T cells enriched from blood (not recorded which). The receptors were sampled from a middle-aged woman with acute COVID-19. CDR3s leave out the opening cysteine and the closing phenylalanine or tryptophan. D genes are given only for firm matches.

>TRBV4-2|TRBD1
ASSQGAGGMNTEAF
>TRBV29-1|TRBD2
SARGGLGTGELF
>TRBV3-1/TRBV3-2|TRBD1
ASSQDAGGGYGYT
>TRBV7-9|NA
ASSPKGGNTDTQY
>TRBV28|NA
ASSSPGQFTGELF
>TRBV24-1|NA
ATSASGTDTQY
>TRBV10-3|NA
AISVIPGIGELF
>TRBV18|TRBD2
ASSQASGRSEQF
>TRBV9|TRBD2
ASSERGRTDTQY
>TRBV5-4|TRBD1
ASSPRTGDYGYT
>TRBV6-1|TRBD2
ASSEIGGGGARTDTQY
>TRBV15|TRBD1
ATSRTGGSGSPLH
>TRBV11-2|NA
ASSFRQFEGGNTIY
>TRBV20-1|NA
SASRGLLIS
>TRBV12-3/TRBV12-4|NA
ASSLFSYNEQF
>TRBV7-8|TRBD1
ASSSRDRGTGELF
>TRBV10-3|NA
AISGSPGDPTDTQY
>TRBV2|TRBD2
ASIGRGGPDTQY
>TRBV24-1|NA
ATSDFGDSRFGTQY
>TRBV5-1|TRBD1
ASSPQGAKGAF
>TRBV27|TRBD1
ASSLSGQGYEKLF
>TRBV3-1/TRBV3-2|NA
ASSLPGEPQH
>TRBV18|TRBD1
ASSPDRRNTEAF
>TRBV4-1|NA
ASSQDPRGTQY
>TRBV28|TRBD2
ASSSNRLAGRDTQY
>TRBV6-1|TRBD1
ASSEQQGASDTQY
>TRBV7-9|TRBD1
ASSLGQGRLPDTQY
>TRBV7-6|TRBD1
ASSLGQGEGAYEQY
>TRBV7-8|NA
ASSMDKNTEAF
>TRBV30|TRBD1
AWRDREGEAF
>TRBV7-7|NA
ASSFSSTGPLH
>TRBV4-1|NA
ASSQVFGEQY